The rows below give T cell receptor beta chains drawn from one sample of a study of PD-1 blockade in classical Hodgkin lymphoma. Sequenced by immunoSEQ multiplex PCR; TCRdb stores in-frame clones only, minus some. The repertoire has tens of thousands of clones, roughly 90% of them found once; the top ten carry about 8.8%. The specimen was peripheral blood mononuclear cells (PBMCs), collected at baseline. The receptor source for this set is a human donor with classical Hodgkin lymphoma. CDR3s include the opening cysteine and the closing phenylalanine or tryptophan. A D gene is named only where the DNA matches it firmly. Where a row states a size, it is once, few, many or the class of an expanded clone; other rows omit it.

j_call cdr3_length v_call clone_size d_call cdr3_aa cdr3_nt
TRBJ2-1 16 TRBV6-5 . TRBD2 CASSYDTSGNYNEQFF TGTGCCAGCAGTTACGACACTAGCGGGAACTACAATGAGCAGTTCTTC
TRBJ2-1 12 TRBV10-3 . . CAVGTARNEQFF TGTGCCGTCGGGACGGCCCGTAATGAGCAGTTCTTC
TRBJ1-6 15 TRBV28 . . CASSPSSYSREPLHF TGTGCCAGCAGTCCCTCCTCTTATTCTCGTGAACCCCTCCACTTT
TRBJ2-1 16 TRBV4-1 . . CASSSLVGGYYNEQFF TGCGCCAGCAGCTCCCTCGTAGGGGGATACTACAATGAGCAGTTCTTC
TRBJ1-5 15 TRBV25-1 . . CASSEGGGGNQPQHF TGTGCCAGCAGCGAGGGAGGGGGAGGCAATCAGCCCCAGCATTTT
TRBJ2-2 13 TRBV11-2 . . CASSSDFFGELFF TGTGCCAGCAGCTCAGATTTTTTCGGGGAGCTGTTTTTT
TRBJ1-1 16 TRBV11-2 once . CASSGGWVKTGTEAFF TGTGCCAGCAGCGGCGGCTGGGTAAAAACTGGCACTGAAGCTTTCTTT
TRBJ1-5 15 TRBV6-5 few . CASSYSGSPNQPQHF TGTGCCAGCAGTTACTCGGGCAGCCCGAATCAGCCCCAGCATTTT
TRBJ2-3 14 TRBV5-1 . . CASSLAESTDTQYF TGCGCCAGCAGCTTGGCGGAAAGCACAGATACGCAGTATTTT
TRBJ2-1 11 TRBV5-8 . . CASSLGGEQFF TGTGCCAGCAGCTTGGGGGGAGAGCAGTTCTTC
TRBJ2-1 15 TRBV2 . . CASSDVLSSYNEQFF TGTGCCAGCAGTGACGTCCTTAGCTCCTACAATGAGCAGTTCTTC
TRBJ1-4 15 TRBV27 . TRBD1 CASSSWTGGGEKLFF TGTGCCAGCAGTTCTTGGACAGGGGGGGGTGAAAAACTGTTTTTT
TRBJ2-5 21 TRBV5-1 . . CASSLAKVGVNRAYFQETQYF TGCGCCAGCAGCTTGGCCAAGGTGGGCGTAAACAGGGCTTACTTCCAAGAGACCCAGTACTTC
TRBJ2-3 15 TRBV11-2 . TRBD2 CASSLGAGLSDTQYF TGTGCCAGCAGCTTAGGAGCGGGATTATCAGATACGCAGTATTTT
TRBJ1-1 16 TRBV15 . TRBD1 CATSGDRLQGRTEAFF TGTGCCACCAGCGGGGACAGGCTCCAAGGGAGGACTGAAGCTTTCTTT
TRBJ2-5 12 TRBV29-1 . TRBD1 CSVRQGEETQYF TGCAGCGTAAGACAGGGGGAAGAGACCCAGTACTTC